This is a list of T cell receptor beta chains from one sample in a study of T cell responses to AZD1222 COVID-19 vaccine. Repertoires were generated with immunoSEQ multiplex PCR, while TCRdb's copy carries only in-frame clones and drops some. Of some 90,000 clones listed, about 88% are singletons. This specimen consisted of peripheral blood, obtained on day 0 of AZD1222 vaccination. These receptors were collected from an adult in good health. Each CDR3 is given with its conserved first and last residue. D genes are given only for firm matches. The size entry is marked missing in some rows and otherwise reads once, few, many or a size class.

V	J	D	size	DNA	CDR3
TRBV7-2	TRBJ1-3	-	-	TGTGCCAGCAGCTTAAATCCACCCAACGACGGAATCTCTGGAAACACCATATATTTT	CASSLNPPNDGISGNTIYF
TRBV7-2	TRBJ2-7	TRBD2	-	TGTGCCAGCAGCTTAGGTAGCGGGAATAGAGAGCAGTACTTC	CASSLGSGNREQYF
TRBV11-2	TRBJ1-6	-	-	TGTGCCAGCAGCTTAGGAGGGGCGGGACCCCTCCACTTT	CASSLGGAGPLHF
TRBV3-1/TRBV3-2	TRBJ1-2	-	-	TGTGCCAGCAAGGTTCCCAGGGTAGATGGCTACACCTTC	CASKVPRVDGYTF
TRBV5-6	TRBJ2-3	TRBD2	-	TGTGCCAGCAGCACTACTAGCGGGAGTTACTCGCAGTATTTT	CASSTTSGSYSQYF
TRBV7-9	TRBJ1-1	-	few	TGTGCCAGCAGCTTAGCCTCCACAGGGACTGAAGCTTTCTTT	CASSLASTGTEAFF
TRBV5-1	TRBJ1-1	-	-	TGCGCCAGCAGCTTGTGGGGGGTTAACACTGAAGCTTTCTTT	CASSLWGVNTEAFF
TRBV7-2	TRBJ2-5	TRBD1	-	TGTGCCAGCAGCTGGGGACAGGGTGGAGAGACCCAGTACTTC	CASSWGQGGETQYF
TRBV19	TRBJ1-2	-	-	TGTGCCAGTAGTACCAGGCAGGGGTTCTATGGCTACACCTTC	CASSTRQGFYGYTF
TRBV14	TRBJ1-3	TRBD1	once	TGTGCCACCTCAGGGGGCCTTGGAAACACCATATATTTT	CATSGGLGNTIYF
TRBV7-9	TRBJ2-7	-	medium-sized	TGTGCCAGCAGCACCGGCGATAGTAGGCAGCAGTACTTC	CASSTGDSRQQYF
TRBV10-3	TRBJ2-3	-	-	TGTGCCACCGGGGCCAGGGCAGATACGCAGTATTTT	CATGARADTQYF
TRBV10-3	TRBJ2-7	-	-	TGTGCCATCAGCCGGGACCACCCCTACGAGCAGTACTTC	CAISRDHPYEQYF
TRBV6-2/TRBV6-3	TRBJ1-3	-	-	TGTGCCAGCAGTTACCATGACAGCCCTGGAAACACCATATATTTT	CASSYHDSPGNTIYF
TRBV18	TRBJ2-7	TRBD1	-	TGTGCCAGCTCACCCACCCTCCGGGACAGTACCTACGAGCAGTACTTC	CASSPTLRDSTYEQYF
TRBV6-2/TRBV6-3	TRBJ2-7	-	once	TGTGCCAGCAGTTACGGAGGGGACCCCAGTTACGAGCAGTACTTC	CASSYGGDPSYEQYF
TRBV10-3	TRBJ2-1	TRBD2	medium-sized	TGTGCCACCACCGGGACTAGGAACCCTAATGAGCAGTTCTTC	CATTGTRNPNEQFF
TRBV9	TRBJ1-2	-	-	TGTGCCAGCAGCAATTGGAGTGGCTACACCTTC	CASSNWSGYTF
TRBV6-5	TRBJ1-6	-	-	TGTGCCAGCAGTTACGGACTCAATAATTCACCCCTCCACTTT	CASSYGLNNSPLHF
TRBV10-3	TRBJ2-1	-	-	TGTGCCATCAGGGAGGACAGTTACAATGAGCAGTTCTTC	CAIREDSYNEQFF
TRBV5-6	TRBJ1-2	TRBD1	-	TGTGCCAGCAGCCCAAGAGACAGGGTTGTTTACTATGGCTACACCTTC	CASSPRDRVVYYGYTF
TRBV6-2/TRBV6-3	TRBJ1-1	-	-	TGTGCCAGCAGTTACGCAGGGTTGAACACTGAAGCTTTCTTT	CASSYAGLNTEAFF
TRBV18	TRBJ1-1	-	-	TGTGCCAGCTCACCACCGGGGGGCCAGAGAGCCACTGAAGCTTTCTTT	CASSPPGGQRATEAFF
TRBV18	TRBJ1-6	-	-	TGTGCCAGCTCACCCTCCCAGGGGAGCCAAAATTCACCCCTCCACTTT	CASSPSQGSQNSPLHF
TRBV5-4	TRBJ1-2	TRBD1	-	TGTGCCAGCAGCCCAGGGACAGGGCACTATGGCTACACCTTC	CASSPGTGHYGYTF
TRBV5-1	TRBJ1-1	-	-	TGCGCCAGCAGCTTGGGTTCAGACATGAACACTGAAGCTTTCTTT	CASSLGSDMNTEAFF
TRBV6-5	TRBJ2-2	TRBD1	-	TGTGCCAGCATTCGACAGGGGTCGCCCGGGGAGCTGTTTTTT	CASIRQGSPGELFF